One T cell receptor beta chain is described in this entry. Its antigen remains unidentified. This sample is drawn from a study of monozygotic twins with inflammatory bowel disease. Study-wide results and limits: IBD patients showed reduced TCRbeta diversity (inverse Simpson) versus healthy co-twins. Versus healthy twins, IBD patients showed fewer clonotypes shared with others, especially with disease activity.

There are 14 residues in the CDR3. The germline V gene has CDR1 SGHKS and CDR2 YYEKEE (reference sequence). UMIs that had a 6-nucleotide sample barcode were put in using template switching. Two nested PCRs, of about 16 and 10 cycles, processed TCRalpha and TCRbeta cDNA. Reanalyzing the 5' RACE reads, TCRdb keeps one entry per CDR3 protein, without DNA. In total, the table holds about 380,000 distinct CDR3 sequences. Material for sequencing was blood. The chain is built from TRBV5-5 and TRBJ2-7; TCRdb selects TRBD1, and the lack of DNA leaves this call unchecked. The receptor was isolated from a human donor with ulcerative colitis or Crohn's disease, or a healthy co-twin of an affected twin (not recorded which). The CDR3 protein is CASSFGTGPNEQYF. The variable domain in full, with the rest retrieved from reference TRBV5-5 and TRBJ2-7, is DAGVTQSPTHLIKTRGQQVTLRCSPISGHKSVSWYQQVLGQGPQFIFQYYEKEERGRGNFPDRFSARQFPNYSSELNVNALLLGDSALYLCASSFGTGPNEQYFGPGTRLTVT.